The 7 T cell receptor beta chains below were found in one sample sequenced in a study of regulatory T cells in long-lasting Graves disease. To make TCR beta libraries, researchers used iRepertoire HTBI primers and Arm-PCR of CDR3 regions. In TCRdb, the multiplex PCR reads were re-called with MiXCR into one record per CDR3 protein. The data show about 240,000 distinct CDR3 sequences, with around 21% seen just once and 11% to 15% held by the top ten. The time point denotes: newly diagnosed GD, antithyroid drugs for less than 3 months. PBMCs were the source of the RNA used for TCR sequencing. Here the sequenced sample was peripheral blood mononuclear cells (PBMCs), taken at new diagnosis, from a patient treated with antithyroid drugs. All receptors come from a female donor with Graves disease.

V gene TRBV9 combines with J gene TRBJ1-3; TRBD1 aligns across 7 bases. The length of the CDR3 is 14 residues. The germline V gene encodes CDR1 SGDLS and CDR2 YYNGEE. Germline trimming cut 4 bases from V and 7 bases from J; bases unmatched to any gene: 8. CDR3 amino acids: CASSLEGGKNTIYF. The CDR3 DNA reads TGTGCCAGCAGCCTGGAAGGGGGCAAGAACACCATATATTTT.

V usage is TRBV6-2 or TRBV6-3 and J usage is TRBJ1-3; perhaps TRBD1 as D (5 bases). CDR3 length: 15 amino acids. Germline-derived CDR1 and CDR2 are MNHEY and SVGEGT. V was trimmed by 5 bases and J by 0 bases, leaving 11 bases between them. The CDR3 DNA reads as TGTGCCAGCAGTGGGGCGGGGATCTCTGGAAACACCATATATTTT. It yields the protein CASSGAGISGNTIYF.

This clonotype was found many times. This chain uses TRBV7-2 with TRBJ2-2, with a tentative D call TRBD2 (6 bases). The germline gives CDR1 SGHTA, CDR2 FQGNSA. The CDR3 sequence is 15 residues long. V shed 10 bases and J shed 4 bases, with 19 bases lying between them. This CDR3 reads CAIESGAGPTGELFF. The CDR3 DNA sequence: TGTGCCATCGAATCCGGGGCGGGGCCCACCGGGGAGCTGTTTTTT.

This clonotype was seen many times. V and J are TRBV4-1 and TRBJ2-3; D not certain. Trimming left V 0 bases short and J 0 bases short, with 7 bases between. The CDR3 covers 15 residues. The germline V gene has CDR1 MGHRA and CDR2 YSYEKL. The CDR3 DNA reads TGCGCCAGCAGCCAAGAGATAGGGAGCACAGATACGCAGTATTTT. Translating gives CASSQEIGSTDTQYF.

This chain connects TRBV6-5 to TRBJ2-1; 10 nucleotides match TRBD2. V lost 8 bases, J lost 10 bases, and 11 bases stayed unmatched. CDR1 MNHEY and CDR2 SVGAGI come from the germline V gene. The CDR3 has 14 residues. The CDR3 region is CASRSLAGVREQFF. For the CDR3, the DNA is TGTGCCAGCCGTTCTCTAGCGGGAGTCCGGGAGCAGTTCTTC.

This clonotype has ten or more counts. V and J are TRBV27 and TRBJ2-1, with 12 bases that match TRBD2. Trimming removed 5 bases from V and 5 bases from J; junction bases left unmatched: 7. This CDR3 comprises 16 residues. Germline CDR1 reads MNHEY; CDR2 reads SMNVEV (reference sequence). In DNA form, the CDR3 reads TGTGCCAGCAGTAGACTAGCGGGGGCGAATAACAATGAGCAGTTCTTC. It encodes CASSRLAGANNNEQFF.

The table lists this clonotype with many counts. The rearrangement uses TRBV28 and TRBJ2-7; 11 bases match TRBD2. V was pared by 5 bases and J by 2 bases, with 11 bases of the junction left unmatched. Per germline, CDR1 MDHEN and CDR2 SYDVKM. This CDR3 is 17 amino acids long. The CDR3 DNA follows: TGTGCCAGCAGTCAATCCCGACTAGCGGGGAGAACCTACGAGCAGTACTTC. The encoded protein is CASSQSRLAGRTYEQYF.